The 9 T cell receptor beta chains listed next were all sequenced from one sample in a study of radiotherapy plus CTLA-4 blockade in lung cancer. Generated by immunoSEQ multiplex PCR, the TCRdb table keeps only in-frame clones and is missing some. This sample has over 80,000 clones; around 87% occur once, and the top ten carry 16%. Sequences were derived from peripheral blood, sampled from a patient treated with radiotherapy plus ipilimumab. The receptor source for this set is a human donor with non-small cell lung cancer that progressed on radiotherapy plus ipilimumab.

The gene calls are TRBV5-1 and TRBJ2-7; tentatively, D is TRBD1 (5 bases). The CDR3 spans 15 residues. CDR1 and CDR2 from the germline V gene are SGHRS and YFSETQ. V was pared by 0 bases and J by 3 bases, with 13 bases between. The chain's CDR3 is CASSLEVSRGYEQYF. The CDR3 nucleotides are TGCGCCAGCAGCTTGGAGGTTTCAAGGGGCTACGAGCAGTACTTC.

This clone has more than one count but fewer than ten. Other DNA sequences in this specimen translate into the identical CDR3. This sequence joins TRBV28 and TRBJ2-3; 7 bases are a match to TRBD2. J was trimmed by 2 bases and V by 3 bases; bases with no gene match: 2. The CDR3 contains 14 residues. Germline V CDR1 and CDR2: MDHEN, SYDVKM. For the CDR3, the DNA is TGTGCCAGCAGTTTCGGGGGGATCACAGATACGCAGTATTTT. As protein: CASSFGGITDTQYF.

The V call is TRBV14, the J call TRBJ2-7; no definite D call. This CDR3 region has 14 residues. Germline CDR1 SGHDN, CDR2 FVKESK. V lost 6 bases and J 2 bases, leaving 14 bases between the germline ends. DNA of the CDR3: TGTGCCAGCAGTCGGGCAGGCGTTGCCTACGAGCAGTACTTC. Translating gives CASSRAGVAYEQYF.

The V gene is TRBV30, the J gene TRBJ1-2, with D perhaps TRBD1 (5 bases). The CDR3 extends over 12 amino acids. Trimming removed 7 bases from V and 0 bases from J, with 9 bases in between. Germline assignment: CDR1 GTSNPN and CDR2 SVGIG (reference sequence). CDR3 in DNA: TGTGCCTATTCAGGGACTAACTATGGCTACACCTTC. Translation gives CAYSGTNYGYTF.

V gene TRBV25-1 combines with J gene TRBJ2-7; 7 bases fit TRBD2. The CDR3 has 16 residues. Per the germline V gene, CDR1 is MGHDK and CDR2 is SYGVNS. Losses at the gene ends were 5 bases for V and 2 bases for J; bases not matched to a gene: 12. The CDR3, as DNA: TGTGCCAGCAGTACGACTAGCTTTGTGTCTCCCTACGAGCAGTACTTC. Translation: CASSTTSFVSPYEQYF.

This chain joins TRBV2 and TRBJ1-5, with 8 bases aligning to TRBD1. This CDR3 region has 18 residues. CDR1 SNHLY and CDR2 FYNNEI come from the germline V gene. Trimming removed 4 bases from V and 0 bases from J; junction bases left unmatched: 11. The CDR3 protein is CASSASGTGWNSNQPQHF. The CDR3 DNA reads TGTGCCAGCAGTGCTTCCGGGACAGGCTGGAATAGCAATCAGCCCCAGCATTTT.

The genes are TRBV5-1 and TRBJ2-5, with D tentatively TRBD1 (6 bases). V gave up 0 bases and J gave up 1 base, with 10 bases separating them. Germline lookup yields CDR1 SGHRS and CDR2 YFSETQ. This CDR3 is 15 amino acids long. The CDR3 reads CASSLDTGPQETQYF. The CDR3 nucleotides read TGCGCCAGCAGCTTGGATACAGGGCCCCAAGAGACCCAGTACTTC. Full variable domain (missing parts from reference TRBV5-1 and TRBJ2-5): KAGVTQTPRYLIKTRGQQVTLSCSPISGHRSVSWYQQTPGQGLQFLFEYFSETQRNKGNFPGRFSGRQFSNSRSEMNVSTLELGDSALYLCASSLDTGPQETQYFGPGTRLLVL.

In this sample, this clone turned up a few times. The CDR3 is CAWSVQETQYF. The CDR3 region has the DNA TGTGCCTGGAGTGTTCAAGAGACCCAGTACTTC. The chain recombines TRBV30 with TRBJ2-5; no reliable D call. CDR1 is GTSNPN, CDR2 SVGIG, per germline (reference sequence). Trimming pared 0 bases from V and 2 bases from J, leaving 1 base between. The CDR3 totals 11 residues.

The chain uses TRBV11-3 and TRBJ1-1; no clear D. This CDR3 has 13 amino acids. Trimming removed 5 bases at V and 1 base at J, with 8 bases between. In germline, CDR1 is SGHNT, CDR2 YENEEA. CDR3: CASSPRGNTEAFF. The CDR3 nucleotides read TGTGCCAGCAGCCCCCGTGGGAACACTGAAGCTTTCTTT. The full variable domain, its missing parts supplied by reference TRBV11-3 and TRBJ1-1, is EAGVVQSPRYKIIEKKQPVAFWCNPISGHNTLYWYLQNLGQGPELLIRYENEEAVDDSQLPKDRFSAERLKGVDSTLKIQPAELGDSAVYLCASSPRGNTEAFFGQGTRLTVV.